The sequence of this T cell receptor beta chain was determined in a study of beta chain features in type 1 diabetes. One heparinised draw, averaging roughly 0.12 L, was taken per donor. Sequencing targeted expressed TCRB transcripts, as all isolated RNA had been reverse transcribed. Method: immunoSEQ multiplex PCR; TCRdb's copy keeps in-frame clones and lacks some. The table has about 250,000 clones, over 12% seen once. Losses at the gene ends were 6 bases for V and 6 bases for J; bases not matched to a gene: 12. Germline V gene sequence: CDR1 MNHNS, CDR2 SASEGT. The CDR3 runs 15 residues. The V and J genes are TRBV6-1 and TRBJ2-7; 9 bases match TRBD1. This receptor was obtained from a woman aged 40 to 50 in good health. Sample: naive CD4+ T cells from blood. CDR3 nucleotides: TGTGCCAGCAGCCAAACCGGGGGACAGGGTTTCGAGCAGTACTTC. The encoded protein is CASSQTGGQGFEQYF.